The present T cell receptor (beta chain) was sequenced within a study of blood T cell repertoires in COVID-19. Repertoires were generated with immunoSEQ multiplex PCR, while TCRdb's copy carries only in-frame clones and drops some. The table shows about 160,000 clones, with approximately 80% occurring only once. V shed 0 bases and J 8 bases; nucleotides not matched to a gene: 3. This CDR3 has 15 amino acids. Germline CDR1 and CDR2: SGDLS and YYNGEE. This receptor was taken from a woman aged 55-69 years who had recovered from COVID-19. Sequencing input: PBMCs or T cells enriched from blood (not recorded which). The gene calls are TRBV9 and TRBJ2-5, with 14 nucleotides matching TRBD2. CDR3 nucleotides: TGTGCCAGCAGCGTAGAGGGGACTAGCGGGGGCACCCAGTACTTC. It is translated as CASSVEGTSGGTQYF.